The entry that follows covers one TCR beta chain sequence. Its antigen remains unidentified. The sample is drawn from a study of CD8+ T cells in alopecia areata. Across the study: Among treated patients, oral tofacitinib was administered at 5 to 10 mg twice daily. People stayed on tofacitinib for 6 to 18 months, then stopped the drug for 6 months.

Overall study findings and caveats: The study found TCR sharing across patients less clear than in mice, possibly for HLA reasons. In lesional scalp, particularly from alopecia totalis/universalis, clonality was higher than in normal scalp.

cDNA serving as the sequencing template came from extracted, reverse transcribed RNA. Using immunoSEQ multiplex PCR, the repertoire was profiled, and TCRdb retains in-frame clones only, with some absent. The data contain about 180,000 clones, about 60% of them singletons. The sample was CD4+ T cells sorted from blood, taken at week 0. This sequence originates from a human donor with alopecia areata.

CDR3 sequence: CAWDVAYNSPLHF. CDR3 coding DNA: TGTGCCTGGGACGTCGCATATAATTCACCCCTCCACTTT. This chain connects TRBV30 to TRBJ1-6; D unclear. V lost 5 bases and J lost 4, with 9 bases in between. This CDR3 has 13 amino acids. CDR1 is GTSNPN, CDR2 SVGIG, per germline (reference sequence).